Listed below are T cell receptor beta chains from one sample, sequenced in a study of radiation and T cells in renal cell carcinoma. Clones were sequenced by immunoSEQ multiplex PCR, and TCRdb holds only the in-frame ones, with some missing. The sample lists approximately 23,000 clones; over 70% were seen once. Source: blood, taken from a patient whose treatment included radiotherapy and nephrectomy. The receptors here all came from a man in his fifties or sixties with renal cell carcinoma. The CDR3 runs from the conserved cysteine through the conserved F or W. A D gene is named only where the DNA matches it firmly. Rows give clone size only sometimes, using once, few, many, or a class for an expanded clone.

TRBV30	NA	TRBJ2-7	NA	TGTGCCTGGGGGGGACTCCCTGGAGACGAGCAGTACTTC	CAWGGLPGDEQYF
TRBV6-1	TRBD1	TRBJ2-7	NA	TGTGCCAGCAGGGGGACAGGGGCGGCCTACGAGCAGTACTTC	CASRGTGAAYEQYF
TRBV4-1	NA	TRBJ2-5	NA	TGCGCCAGCAGCCAAGAAGTACTGAAACAGCGGAGACAAGAGACCCAGTACTTC	CASSQEVLKQRRQETQYF
TRBV19	NA	TRBJ1-5	once	TGTGCCGGAGCCGCGGGGAGCAATCAGCCCCAGCATTTT	CAGAAGSNQPQHF
TRBV5-1	NA	TRBJ2-3	medium-sized	TGCGCCAGCAGCTTGGATACCGAGCTTGGTACGCAGTATTTT	CASSLDTELGTQYF
TRBV29-1	NA	TRBJ2-3	few	TGCAGCGTTGAGACCGACAGAACAGATACGCAGTATTTT	CSVETDRTDTQYF
TRBV27	NA	TRBJ2-7	NA	TGTGCCAGCAGTCCCTACGGGCCGTCGGGCAGGACAGCCGCCTACGAGCAGTACTTC	CASSPYGPSGRTAAYEQYF
TRBV19	TRBD1	TRBJ2-1	NA	TGTGCCAGCGAACCGGGACAGGGATTCTACAATGAGCAGTTCTTC	CASEPGQGFYNEQFF
TRBV9	NA	TRBJ1-2	NA	TGTGCCAGCAGCCCGTCGACACGTCTCACCTTC	CASSPSTRLTF
TRBV30	NA	TRBJ2-2	NA	TGTGCCTGGAAAAAGCTAGCGCGAGACACCGGGGAGCTGTTTTTT	CAWKKLARDTGELFF
TRBV10-3	TRBD1	TRBJ1-1	NA	TGTGCCATCAGTGAGTCAGGGACAGTGAACACTGAAGCTTTCTTT	CAISESGTVNTEAFF